The 30 T cell receptor beta chains below all came from one sample that was sequenced in a study of T cells after yellow fever vaccination. TCRdb re-derived calls from the 5' RACE reads in MiXCR, one entry per CDR3 protein. The sample has under 200,000 distinct CDR3 sequences, more than 5.5% seen once. Sequencing used CD4+ T cells sorted from PBMCs, obtained around 5 days after the first yellow fever vaccination. The receptors were sampled from a man aged 18 to 35 who received the YFV17D yellow fever vaccine.

This clonotype has a count of ten or more. The J gene is TRBJ2-3, the V gene TRBV4-3; possibly TRBD1 for D (6 bases). Germline-derived CDR1 and CDR2 are LGHNA and YSLEER. V was pared by 2 bases and J by 4 bases, with 10 bases between. The CDR3 consists of 14 residues. CDR3 residues: CASSQPGASDTQYF. The CDR3 DNA sequence: TGCGCCAGCAGCCAACCAGGGGCCTCAGATACGCAGTATTTT.

This clonotype was picked up many times. The CDR3 loop is CSASPGIHTQYF. As DNA, the CDR3 is TGCAGTGCTTCCCCCGGGATCCATACGCAGTATTTT. The V and J genes are TRBV20-1 and TRBJ2-3, with a possible D match to TRBD2 (5 bases). This CDR3 region has 12 residues. Trimming took off 5 bases at V and 7 bases at J, with 13 bases between the two ends. Germline loops: CDR1 DFQATT, CDR2 SNEGSKA (reference sequence).

This clonotype was detected many times. V and J are TRBV20-1 and TRBJ1-2; 8 bases are a match to TRBD1. Germline CDR1 DFQATT, CDR2 SNEGSKA (reference sequence). With V trimmed by 5 bases and J by 3 bases, 5 bases remained unmatched. CDR3 length equals 13 residues. This CDR3 is CSALTGADYGYTF. CDR3 sequence (DNA): TGCAGTGCTCTGACAGGGGCGGACTATGGCTACACCTTC.

The rearrangement uses TRBV5-1 and TRBJ1-6; D gene ambiguous. The CDR3 length is 15 residues. Deletions cut 4 bases from V and 4 bases from J, with 12 bases between. Germline lookup yields CDR1 SGHRS and CDR2 YFSETQ. The CDR3 reads CASSPVGAYNSPLHF. CDR3 bases: TGCGCCAGCAGCCCGGTGGGAGCGTATAATTCACCCCTCCACTTT.

In its sample, this clonotype was seen a few times. The V and J genes are TRBV5-1 and TRBJ2-7; TRBD2 is a possible D gene (5 bases). This CDR3 is 13 amino acids long. V was pared by 4 bases and J by 4 bases, with 12 bases between. In germline, CDR1 is SGHRS, CDR2 YFSETQ. CDR3 bases: TGCGCCAGCAGCCTTGGGGAGAGGTACGAGCAGTACTTC. Its translation: CASSLGERYEQYF. The variable domain in full, completed from reference TRBV5-1 and TRBJ2-7, reads KAGVTQTPRYLIKTRGQQVTLSCSPISGHRSVSWYQQTPGQGLQFLFEYFSETQRNKGNFPGRFSGRQFSNSRSEMNVSTLELGDSALYLCASSLGERYEQYFGPGTRLTVT.

There are many counts of this clonotype. The genes are TRBV4-3 and TRBJ2-5; possibly TRBD2 for D (6 bases). Germline V gives CDR1 LGHNA, CDR2 YSLEER. Trimming removed 1 base from V and 7 bases from J, with 13 bases in between. The CDR3 has 14 amino acids. The CDR3 spells CASSQGAGRGTQYF. CDR3 sequence (DNA): TGCGCCAGCAGCCAAGGGGCAGGGCGGGGGACCCAGTACTTC.

The chain is built from TRBV12-5 and TRBJ1-5, with D possibly matching TRBD1 (5 bases). This CDR3 is built from 13 residues. The germline V and J ends were trimmed by 6 bases and 5 bases, with 11 bases remaining between them. The germline V gene has CDR1 LGHNT and CDR2 FRNRAP. CDR3 bases: TGTGCTAGTGGCCAGGGCGACGATCAGCCCCAGCATTTT. Its protein product is CASGQGDDQPQHF.

This clonotype was seen many times. The chain links TRBV7-9 to TRBJ1-1; D possibly corresponds to TRBD1 (5 bases). The CDR3 is made up of 15 amino acids. With 4 bases removed from V and 3 bases from J, the gap between germline ends came to 15 bases. Germline CDR1 and CDR2: SEHNR and FQNEAQ (reference sequence). CDR3 DNA: TGTGCCAGCAGCTCTCGTGGGACGTTAGACACTGAAGCTTTCTTT. It codes for CASSSRGTLDTEAFF.

The V gene is TRBV7-9, the J gene TRBJ2-3; 8 bases match TRBD2. This CDR3 has 17 residues. The V and J ends lost 6 bases and 4 bases, in that order; junction bases with no gene match: 15. The germline gives CDR1 SEHNR, CDR2 FQNEAQ (reference sequence). The CDR3, as DNA: TGTGCCAGCAGACCAGACAGCGGGGGCGCCCGGTCAGATACGCAGTATTTT. Translation gives CASRPDSGGARSDTQYF. Full variable domain (remainder filled in from reference TRBV7-9 and TRBJ2-3): DTGVSQNPRHKITKRGQNVTFRCDPISEHNRLYWYRQTLGQGPEFLTYFQNEAQLEKSRLLSDRFSAERPKGSFSTLEIQRTEQGDSAMYLCASRPDSGGARSDTQYFGPGTRLTVL.

Ten or more counts support this clonotype. This chain links TRBV9 with TRBJ2-5; possibly TRBD2 for D (5 bases). This CDR3 comprises 15 residues. CDR1 and CDR2 from the germline V gene are SGDLS and YYNGEE. V was clipped by 3 bases and J by 1 base, with 13 bases between them. The CDR3 bases are TGTGCCAGCAGCGGAGTTACGGGGTTCCAAGAGACCCAGTACTTC. It codes for CASSGVTGFQETQYF.

This clonotype has just a few counts. The gene calls are TRBV18 and TRBJ1-5; 8 bases map to TRBD1. Germline V gene data show CDR1 as KGHSH and CDR2 as LQKENI. Unmatched junction bases numbered 13, after V lost 4 bases and J lost 8 bases. This CDR3 region has 16 residues. The CDR3 loop reads CASSQGQAGWGEPQHF. The CDR3 DNA reads as TGTGCCAGCTCACAGGGACAGGCCGGCTGGGGAGAGCCCCAGCATTTT.

This clonotype occurred many times. The chain couples TRBV12-3 or TRBV12-4 to TRBJ1-6; D not resolved. V was cut by 4 bases and J by 0 bases, with 10 bases left in between. This CDR3 is 16 amino acids long. The CDR3 DNA reads TGTGCCAGCAGTTCCGGCGGATTCTCCTATAATTCACCCCTCCACTTT. This encodes CASSSGGFSYNSPLHF.

This clonotype was counted many times. V usage is TRBV6-1 and J usage is TRBJ2-2, with TRBD2 matching over 12 bases. V lost 7 bases and J lost 1; bases outside the gene matches: 1. The germline V gene encodes CDR1 MNHNS and CDR2 SASEGT. The CDR3 runs 15 residues. The CDR3 sequence is CASKGLAGNTGELFF. The CDR3 region has the DNA TGTGCCAGCAAGGGACTAGCGGGGAACACCGGGGAGCTGTTTTTT.

The table lists this clonotype with a few counts. This chain joins TRBV6-5 and TRBJ2-5, with 8 nucleotides matching TRBD2. Trimming cost V 0 bases and J 5 bases; bases outside gene matches: 11. Germline CDR1 reads MNHEY; CDR2 reads SVGAGI. The CDR3 is 17 residues long. CDR3: CASSYSGGGGPGETQYF. The CDR3 bases are TGTGCCAGCAGTTACTCGGGAGGCGGGGGGCCCGGTGAGACCCAGTACTTC.

This clonotype was seen a few times. The genes are TRBV24-1 and TRBJ1-5; the D is unclear. This CDR3 comprises 15 residues. V lost 4 bases and J 9 bases, leaving 18 bases between the germline ends. The germline V gene has CDR1 KGHDR and CDR2 SFDVKD. The DNA for the CDR3 is TGTGCCACCAGTGACTCGGACGGGAACCCAGGGCCCCAGCATTTT. It encodes CATSDSDGNPGPQHF.

This clonotype has just a few counts. The chain links TRBV11-2 to TRBJ2-7; D gene ambiguous. V was trimmed by 4 bases and J by 4 bases, leaving 2 bases between them. Germline lookup yields CDR1 SGHAT and CDR2 FQNNGV. CDR3 length equals 10 residues. CDR3 in amino acids: CASSSYEQYF. The CDR3 coding sequence is TGTGCCAGCAGCTCTTACGAGCAGTACTTC.

The sample holds many counts of this clonotype. The chain is built from TRBV11-2 and TRBJ2-1, with TRBD1 matching over 8 bases. The CDR3 contains 14 residues. The germline CDR1 and CDR2 sequences are SGHAT and FQNNGV. Losses at the gene ends were 6 bases for V and 4 bases for J; bases not matched to a gene: 5. The DNA for the CDR3 is TGTGCCAGCAGTGGGACAGGTTCTTACAATGAGCAGTTCTTC. This sequence encodes CASSGTGSYNEQFF.

A word on this clonotype: Just one base apart from a much larger clone, this may be a read error. The V and J genes are TRBV12-3 or TRBV12-4 and TRBJ2-2; TRBD2 agrees at 11 bases. The CDR3 loop spans 14 amino acids. The CDR3 DNA reads as TGTGCCATCAGTTTACTAGCGGGGGAGGGGGAGCTGTTTTTT. This translates into CAISLLAGEGELFF.

The chain carries TRBV7-2 and TRBJ1-5; 9 nucleotides align to TRBD1. The CDR3 loop spans 15 amino acids. Germline lookup yields CDR1 SGHTA and CDR2 FQGNSA. Trimming at V came to 5 bases and at J to 5 bases, leaving 7 bases not matched to a gene. CDR3 sequence: CASSKQGALDQPQHF. The CDR3 nucleotides are TGTGCCAGCAGCAAACAGGGGGCTTTGGATCAGCCCCAGCATTTT. Complete variable domain (other parts from reference TRBV7-2 and TRBJ1-5): GAGVSQSPSNKVTEKGKDVELRCDPISGHTALYWYRQSLGQGLEFLIYFQGNSAPDKSGLPSDRFSAERTGGSVSTLTIQRTQQEDSAVYLCASSKQGALDQPQHFGDGTRLSIL.

The sample holds many counts of this clonotype. The V gene is TRBV9, the J gene TRBJ2-2, with 8 bases that match TRBD1. The trim removed 4 bases at V and 1 base at J, leaving 6 bases unmatched. Per the germline V gene, CDR1 is SGDLS and CDR2 is YYNGEE. CDR3 length equals 16 residues. CDR3 nucleotides: TGTGCCAGCAGCCCCAGGACAGGGCGGAACACCGGGGAGCTGTTTTTT. This codes for CASSPRTGRNTGELFF.

This clonotype was seen repeatedly, ten times or more. The chain joins TRBV20-1 to TRBJ2-3; no reliable D call. Per germline, CDR1 DFQATT and CDR2 SNEGSKA (reference sequence). The CDR3 contains 13 residues. The V end lost 6 bases, the J end lost 0 bases, and 10 bases lay between the germline ends. CDR3 bases: TGCAGTGCACCTTACCTAAGCACAGATACGCAGTATTTT. It codes for CSAPYLSTDTQYF.

This clonotype was seen ten or more times. The rearrangement links TRBV11-2 to TRBJ2-3; weak D call: TRBD2 (6 bases). This CDR3 contains 15 residues. CDR1 SGHAT and CDR2 FQNNGV come from the germline V gene. V lost 0 bases to trimming and J lost 5 bases, with 12 bases between them. For the CDR3, the DNA is TGTGCCAGCAGCTTAGATGGGGGGACGGGAGATACGCAGTATTTT. Translation gives CASSLDGGTGDTQYF. The variable domain in full, completed from reference TRBV11-2 and TRBJ2-3, reads EAGVAQSPRYKIIEKRQSVAFWCNPISGHATLYWYQQILGQGPKLLIQFQNNGVVDDSQLPKDRFSAERLKGVDSTLKIQPAKLEDSAVYLCASSLDGGTGDTQYFGPGTRLTVL.

This clonotype was counted at least ten times. J is TRBJ2-3 and V is TRBV5-6, with TRBD2 matching 13 bases. J was trimmed by 1 base and V by 1 base; bases with no gene match: 3. The CDR3 length is 17 residues. Germline assignment: CDR1 SGHDT and CDR2 YYEEEE. The CDR3 reads CASSLLGLAGGTDTQYF. The CDR3 DNA is TGTGCCAGCAGCTTGTTAGGACTAGCGGGGGGCACAGATACGCAGTATTTT.

This rearrangement joins TRBV5-4 to TRBJ2-5; a possible D gene is TRBD1 (6 bases). Per the germline V gene, CDR1 is SGHNT and CDR2 is YYREEE (reference sequence). V was pared by 5 bases and J by 5 bases, with 13 bases between. The CDR3 consists of 13 residues. This chain's CDR3 is CASRPQGRETQYF. The CDR3 nucleotides read TGTGCCAGCAGACCACAGGGACGCGAGACCCAGTACTTC.

The V gene is TRBV20-1, the J gene TRBJ2-7, with 14 nucleotides matching TRBD2. There are 14 residues in the CDR3. The trim removed 6 bases at V and 6 bases at J, leaving 7 bases unmatched. CDR1 and CDR2 from the germline V gene are DFQATT and SNEGSKA (reference sequence). The CDR3 region has the DNA TGCAGTGCGTCCGGGACTAGCGGGGGTCTCGAGCAGTACTTC. This encodes CSASGTSGGLEQYF.

The gene calls are TRBV5-1 and TRBJ1-5; 7 nucleotides match TRBD1. The junction had 5 bases not matched to a gene; V was cut back by 0 bases and J by 2 bases. Germline loops: CDR1 SGHRS, CDR2 YFSETQ. The CDR3 spans 16 residues. The CDR3 protein is CASSLGGGSGNQPQHF. As DNA, the CDR3 is TGCGCCAGCAGCTTGGGAGGGGGCTCGGGCAATCAGCCCCAGCATTTT. The full variable domain, its missing parts supplied by reference TRBV5-1 and TRBJ1-5, is KAGVTQTPRYLIKTRGQQVTLSCSPISGHRSVSWYQQTPGQGLQFLFEYFSETQRNKGNFPGRFSGRQFSNSRSEMNVSTLELGDSALYLCASSLGGGSGNQPQHFGDGTRLSIL.

The chain joins TRBV6-5 to TRBJ1-1; D uncertain. There are 12 residues in the CDR3. The V gene's germline CDR1 is MNHEY and CDR2 SVGAGI. Trimming removed 4 bases from V and 10 bases from J, with 13 bases in between. CDR3 protein: CASSLARRGAFF. The DNA of the CDR3 is TGTGCCAGCAGTTTAGCCCGGCGAGGAGCTTTCTTT.

This clonotype was seen at least ten times. The J gene is TRBJ2-3, the V gene TRBV3-1; tentatively, D is TRBD2 (7 bases). CDR1 and CDR2 (germline): LGHDT, YNNKEL (reference sequence). The length of the CDR3 is 16 residues. Trimming cost V 1 base and J 1 base, with 12 bases left between them. Written as DNA, the CDR3 is TGTGCCAGCAGCCAAGTCGGGGGGCTTGGCACAGATACGCAGTATTTT. Translation: CASSQVGGLGTDTQYF.

The V call is TRBV27, the J call TRBJ2-5; the D is unclear. Germline CDR1 MNHEY, CDR2 SMNVEV (reference sequence). The length of the CDR3 is 15 residues. Trimming removed 6 bases from V and 5 bases from J, with 19 bases in between. The CDR3 nucleotides are TGTGCCAGCAGCACCTTGGGTCTAGGTTTGGAGACCCAGTACTTC. The encoded protein is CASSTLGLGLETQYF.

This clonotype was detected many times. The rearrangement uses TRBV11-3 and TRBJ2-3; TRBD1 agrees at 9 bases. The CDR3 spans 15 residues. Germline V gives CDR1 SGHNT, CDR2 YENEEA. The trim removed 5 bases at V and 4 bases at J, leaving 7 bases unmatched. DNA of the CDR3: TGTGCCAGCAGCCGCGGACAGGGGATGGCAGATACGCAGTATTTT. Protein: CASSRGQGMADTQYF.